This TCR beta chain was recovered during a study of a mutant IDH1 vaccine in newly diagnosed glioma. Study background: Investigators started vaccination 4-6 weeks after radiotherapy alone, or with temozolomide cycles.

Measured with immunoSEQ multiplex PCR; TCRdb has only the in-frame clones, and not every one. The table lists approximately 80,000 clones, approximately 80% of them singletons. A word on this clone: What it recognizes is unknown.

As for time point: week 47, end of study. Each dose of the vaccine consisted of 300 ug of mutant IDH1 20-mer peptide, with topical imiquimod. The CDR3 runs to 11 residues. The V gene's germline CDR1 is ENHRY and CDR2 SYGVKD. Trimming removed 3 bases from V and 6 bases from J, with 4 bases in between. The receptor's source is a man aged 40-55 years with glioma. The sequencing here drew on PBMCs, taken from a glioma patient whose treatment included an IDH1 peptide vaccine. The V gene is TRBV10-3, the J gene TRBJ2-3; D unresolved. In DNA, the CDR3 is TGTGCCATCAGTGATGTCGATACGCAGTATTTT. Residues: CAISDVDTQYF.